The 15 T cell receptor beta chains given below trace back to one sample, sequenced in a study of blood T cell repertoires in COVID-19. Clones were sequenced by immunoSEQ multiplex PCR, and TCRdb holds only the in-frame ones, with some missing. The data hold approximately 390,000 clones, with approximately 85% observed a single time. Sequencing input: PBMCs or T cells enriched from blood (not recorded which). The source of these receptors is a woman in her 40s with acute COVID-19.

This clone was recorded a few times. The genes are TRBV12-3 or TRBV12-4 and TRBJ2-7; D uncertain. Trimming left V 3 bases short and J 3 bases short, with 3 bases between. The length of the CDR3 is 11 residues. The CDR3 protein is CASSFGYEQYF. The DNA of the CDR3 is TGTGCCAGCAGTTTCGGCTACGAGCAGTACTTC.

This sequence joins TRBV6-5 and TRBJ1-3; 7 bases map to TRBD1. V dropped 8 bases and J dropped 3; count of bases not matched to a gene: 4. Germline CDR1 reads MNHEY; CDR2 reads SVGAGI. The CDR3 is 13 residues long. The CDR3 sequence: CASLQGNGNTIYF. CDR3 in DNA: TGTGCCAGCCTACAGGGGAATGGAAACACCATATATTTT.

The V call is TRBV5-4, the J call TRBJ1-1; no clear D gene. The germline CDR1 and CDR2 sequences are SGHNT and YYREEE (reference sequence). The CDR3 contains 14 residues. Trimming took off 0 bases at V and 2 bases at J, with 8 bases between the two ends. DNA of the CDR3: TGTGCCAGCAGCTTGGAACAGAGAAACACTGAAGCTTTCTTT. This gives the protein CASSLEQRNTEAFF. Using reference TRBV5-4 and TRBJ1-1 for the parts outside the CDR3, the full variable domain is ETGVTQSPTHLIKTRGQQVTLRCSSQSGHNTVSWYQQALGQGPQFIFQYYREEENGRGNFPPRFSGLQFPNYSSELNVNALELDDSALYLCASSLEQRNTEAFFGQGTRLTVV.

The chain uses TRBV29-1 and TRBJ1-2; 7 nucleotides align to TRBD1. Trimming took 4 bases from V and 7 from J; bases not matched to a gene: 12. The CDR3 length is 14 residues. The V gene's germline CDR1 is SQVTM and CDR2 ANQGSEA. CDR3 residues: CSVADQQGQGGYTF. In nucleotides, the CDR3 is TGCAGCGTTGCTGACCAACAGGGGCAGGGTGGCTACACCTTC. The entire variable domain, with the rest obtained from reference TRBV29-1 and TRBJ1-2, is as follows: SAVISQKPSRDICQRGTSLTIQCQVDSQVTMMFWYRQQPGQSLTLIATANQGSEATYESGFVIDKFPISRPNLTFSTLTVSNMSPEDSSIYLCSVADQQGQGGYTFGSGTRLTVV.

The chain uses TRBV19 and TRBJ1-1; D gene uncertain. CDR1 is LNHDA, CDR2 SQIVND, per germline (reference sequence). The CDR3 length is 13 residues. Trimming shortened V by 7 bases and J by 3 bases, and 12 bases separated the two germline ends. The CDR3 DNA follows: TGTGCCAGTATGGAGGCAGGAGACACTGAAGCTTTCTTT. It encodes CASMEAGDTEAFF. Supplemented by reference TRBV19 and TRBJ1-1, the full variable domain reads DGGITQSPKYLFRKEGQNVTLSCEQNLNHDAMYWYRQDPGQGLRLIYYSQIVNDFQKGDIAEGYSVSREKKESFPLTVTSAQKNPTAFYLCASMEAGDTEAFFGQGTRLTVV.

The V gene is TRBV30, the J gene TRBJ1-5; 7 nucleotides align to TRBD1. The J segment lost 7 bases and the V segment lost 0 bases, leaving 3 bases of the junction unmatched. CDR3 size: 13 residues. Germline loops: CDR1 GTSNPN, CDR2 SVGIG (reference sequence). CDR3 coding DNA: TGTGCCTGGAGTGTGACAGGGAAACAGCCCCAGCATTTT. Translation: CAWSVTGKQPQHF.

The chain uses TRBV4-1 and TRBJ2-7; D not resolved. The length of the CDR3 is 11 residues. Germline-derived CDR1 and CDR2 are MGHRA and YSYEKL. V was shortened by 3 bases and J by 5 bases, with 5 bases between the two germline ends. The CDR3 spells CASSQSNEQYF. The CDR3 region has the DNA TGCGCCAGCAGCCAGAGCAACGAGCAGTACTTC.

J is TRBJ1-5 and V is TRBV19; D is unclear. The V gene lost 1 base and the J gene lost 4 bases, with 8 bases spanning the gap. The CDR3 length is 14 residues. Per the germline V gene, CDR1 is LNHDA and CDR2 is SQIVND (reference sequence). The CDR3 nucleotides are TGTGCCAGTAGTATAGTTGGGAGTAATCAGCCCCAGCATTTT. It is translated as CASSIVGSNQPQHF.

The chain links TRBV2 to TRBJ1-5, with 7 bases matching TRBD1. The germline gives CDR1 SNHLY, CDR2 FYNNEI. The ends lost 4 bases at V and 5 bases at J; junction bases unmatched: 5. CDR3 size: 14 residues. The chain's CDR3 is CASSGDRSHQPQHF. DNA of the CDR3: TGTGCCAGCAGTGGGGACAGATCTCATCAGCCCCAGCATTTT.

The sample holds one count of this clone. The gene calls are TRBV21-1 and TRBJ1-2; the tabulated D call, TRBD1, remains unverified against the DNA. TRBV21-1 is noted as a pseudogene. The CDR3 runs to 14 residues. CDR3 DNA sequence: TGTGCCAGCAGCGAAAGACAGGGAGGTCATGGCTACACCTTC. Translated, it gives CASSERQGGHGYTF.

This clone was seen just once. The chain uses TRBV5-1 and TRBJ1-1; D not resolved. Trimming stripped 1 base from V and 3 bases from J, with 7 bases between. The CDR3 runs 13 residues. Germline CDR1 SGHRS, CDR2 YFSETQ. The CDR3 is CASSLSPDTEAFF. CDR3 in DNA: TGCGCCAGCAGCTTGTCCCCTGACACTGAAGCTTTCTTT.

The rearrangement uses TRBV18 and TRBJ1-4; TRBD1 might be the D (5 bases). The CDR3 is made up of 15 amino acids. With 4 bases removed from V and 3 bases from J, the gap between germline ends came to 12 bases. Germline lookup yields CDR1 KGHSH and CDR2 LQKENI. CDR3 in DNA: TGTGCCAGCTCACACCCGGGGGTGGCTAATGAAAAACTGTTTTTT. Protein: CASSHPGVANEKLFF.

This rearrangement joins TRBV6-5 to TRBJ2-7, with 9 bases identical to TRBD1. Germline assignment: CDR1 MNHEY and CDR2 SVGAGI. The J segment lost 6 bases and the V segment lost 7 bases, leaving 7 bases of the junction unmatched. This CDR3 region has 13 residues. As DNA, the CDR3 is TGTGCCAGCACCAGACAGGGGGGATTCGAGCAGTACTTC. Its protein product is CASTRQGGFEQYF.

This sequence joins TRBV20-1 and TRBJ1-2, with D tentatively TRBD1 (6 bases). Trimming removed 3 bases from V and 5 bases from J, with 10 bases in between. The CDR3 sequence is 12 residues long. From germline, CDR1 is DFQATT and CDR2 SNEGSKA (reference sequence). The chain's CDR3 is CSASYRAYGYTF. CDR3 nucleotides: TGCAGTGCTAGTTACAGGGCTTATGGCTACACCTTC.

The rearrangement links TRBV7-2 to TRBJ1-3; maybe TRBD1 (5 bases). The CDR3 has 15 residues. Germline V lookup: CDR1 SGHTA, CDR2 FQGNSA. Between the trimmed V and J ends, which lost 4 bases and 0 bases, there was a span of 10 bases. CDR3 in DNA: TGTGCCAGCAGCTATGGGGCGGTCTCTGGAAACACCATATATTTT. This encodes CASSYGAVSGNTIYF.